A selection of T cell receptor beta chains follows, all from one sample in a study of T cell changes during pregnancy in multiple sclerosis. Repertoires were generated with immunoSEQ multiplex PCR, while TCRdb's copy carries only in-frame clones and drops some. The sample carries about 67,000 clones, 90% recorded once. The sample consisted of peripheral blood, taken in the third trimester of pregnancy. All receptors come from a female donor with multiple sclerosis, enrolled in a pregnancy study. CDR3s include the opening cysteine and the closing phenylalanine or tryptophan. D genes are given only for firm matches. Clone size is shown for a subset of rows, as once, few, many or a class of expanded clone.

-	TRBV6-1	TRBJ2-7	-	TGTGCCAGTACGACAGATACCTACGAGCAGTACTTC	CASTTDTYEQYF
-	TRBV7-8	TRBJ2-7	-	TGTGCCAGCAGCTCCACCAGAGACAGCACCTACGAGCAGTACTTC	CASSSTRDSTYEQYF
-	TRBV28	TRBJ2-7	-	TGTGCCAGCAGTTTGATGGGGGCGTACGAGCAGTACTTC	CASSLMGAYEQYF
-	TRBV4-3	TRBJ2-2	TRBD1	TGCGCCAGCAGCCCCTATGGACAGGGGGGCGGGGAGCTGTTTTTT	CASSPYGQGGGELFF
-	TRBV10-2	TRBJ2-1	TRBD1	TGCGCCAGCAGTTCGGCCCAGGGGGCCTACAATGAGCAGTTCTTC	CASSSAQGAYNEQFF
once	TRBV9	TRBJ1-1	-	TGTGCCAGCAGCGTAACGCACAGGGTCGGGGCTGAAGCTTTCTTT	CASSVTHRVGAEAFF
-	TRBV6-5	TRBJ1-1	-	TGTGCCAGCAGGGGCCCCACTGAAGCTTTCTTT	CASRGPTEAFF
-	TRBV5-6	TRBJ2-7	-	TGTGCCAGCAGCCTGACAACCTACGAGCAGTACTTC	CASSLTTYEQYF
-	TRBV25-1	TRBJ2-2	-	TGTGCCAGCAGCGACCCACAGACCGGGGAGCTGTTTTTT	CASSDPQTGELFF
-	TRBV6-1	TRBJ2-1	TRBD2	TGTGCCACCACCGGGACTAGCGGGATATACAATGAGCAGTTCTTC	CATTGTSGIYNEQFF
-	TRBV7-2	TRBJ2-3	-	TGTGCCAGCAGCTCCCTAACAGATACGCAGTATTTT	CASSSLTDTQYF
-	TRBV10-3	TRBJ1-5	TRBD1	TGTGCCATCAAACAGGGGGTAAATCAGCCCCAGCATTTT	CAIKQGVNQPQHF
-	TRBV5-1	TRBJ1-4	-	TGCGCCAGCAGCCCTAGCGGGACCCGATCTATGGGGGAAAAACTGTTTTTT	CASSPSGTRSMGEKLFF
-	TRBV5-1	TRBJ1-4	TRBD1	TGCGCCAGCAGCGGGGGACAGGGGGCGCATGAAAAACTGTTTTTT	CASSGGQGAHEKLFF
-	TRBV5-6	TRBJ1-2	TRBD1	TGTGCCAGCAGCTTGGGACGAGGGGACAGCCTTCGGTATGGCTACACCTTC	CASSLGRGDSLRYGYTF
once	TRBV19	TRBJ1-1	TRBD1	TGTGCCAGTGCGGACAGGGTGGACACTGAAGCTTTCTTT	CASADRVDTEAFF
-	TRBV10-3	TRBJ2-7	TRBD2	TGTGCCATCACTACCGGGACTAGTAACGAGCAGTACTTC	CAITTGTSNEQYF
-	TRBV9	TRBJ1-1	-	TGTGCCAGCAGCGTAGCACCAGACATGAACACTGAAGCTTTCTTT	CASSVAPDMNTEAFF
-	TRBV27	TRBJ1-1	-	TGTGCCAGCAGTTCCCGAACAGGAAACACTGAAGCTTTCTTT	CASSSRTGNTEAFF
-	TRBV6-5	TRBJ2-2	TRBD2	TGTGCCAGCAGTTACTTGGCGGGGGGGTGGACCGGGGAGCTGTTTTTT	CASSYLAGGWTGELFF
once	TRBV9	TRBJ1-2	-	TGTGCCAGCAGCCCCCGGGGGGCAGTAATATATGGCTACACCTTC	CASSPRGAVIYGYTF
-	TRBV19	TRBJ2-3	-	TGTGCCAGTAGTATCCAAGATACGCAGTATTTT	CASSIQDTQYF
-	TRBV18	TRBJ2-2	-	TGTGCCAGCTCATCCGAGCGGGCCGCGAACACCGGGGAGCTGTTTTTT	CASSSERAANTGELFF
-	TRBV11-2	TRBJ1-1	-	TGTGCCAGCAGCCCGAGACTGAGTGCTGAAGCTTTCTTT	CASSPRLSAEAFF
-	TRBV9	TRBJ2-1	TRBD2	TGTGCCAGCAGTAACGGGGGGGCCTACAATGAGCAGTTCTTC	CASSNGGAYNEQFF
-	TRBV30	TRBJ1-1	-	TGTGCCTGGAGCCATCAGGGGAACACTGAAGCTTTCTTT	CAWSHQGNTEAFF
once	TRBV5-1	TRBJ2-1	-	TGCGCCAGCAGCTTGACGGGAAATGAGCAGTTCTTC	CASSLTGNEQFF
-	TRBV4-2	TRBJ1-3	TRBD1	TGTGCCAGCAGCCAACCGGGACAGGGTATTCCATGGGGCTCTGGAAACACCATATATTTT	CASSQPGQGIPWGSGNTIYF
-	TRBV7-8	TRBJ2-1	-	TGTGCCAGCAGTAAGCCGGATGAGGCGGGGGCTCTCAATGAGCAGTTCTTC	CASSKPDEAGALNEQFF
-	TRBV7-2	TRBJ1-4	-	TGTGCCAGCAGCCCTCATGGGCCAACTGCAACTAATGAAAAACTGTTTTTT	CASSPHGPTATNEKLFF
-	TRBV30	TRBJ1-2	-	TGTGCCTGGAGTGTACTCGGGAGGGGCTACACCTTC	CAWSVLGRGYTF
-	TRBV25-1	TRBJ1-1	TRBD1	TGTGCCAGCACCCCAGGGGGCACGTCTGAAGCTTTCTTT	CASTPGGTSEAFF
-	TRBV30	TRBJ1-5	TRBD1	TGTGCCTGGAGTGCGGGACAGCATAATCAGCCCCAGCATTTT	CAWSAGQHNQPQHF
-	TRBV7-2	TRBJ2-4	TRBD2	TGTGCCAGCAGCCCCAGGACTAGCGGAAAAAACATTCAGTACTTC	CASSPRTSGKNIQYF
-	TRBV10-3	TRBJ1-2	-	TGTGCCATCAGTCATTCGCCTCAAACGGGGGGGGATGGCTACACCTTC	CAISHSPQTGGDGYTF
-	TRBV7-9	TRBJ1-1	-	TGTGCCAGCAGCTTAGGGGGAGTTGACACTGAAGCTTTCTTT	CASSLGGVDTEAFF
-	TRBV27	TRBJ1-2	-	TGTGCCAGCAGTCTCCAGGGAAACTATGGCTACACCTTC	CASSLQGNYGYTF
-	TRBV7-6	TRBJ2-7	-	TGTGCCAGCAGCCCGCGTGAGGGATACGAGCAGTACTTC	CASSPREGYEQYF
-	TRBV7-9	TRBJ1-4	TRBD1	TGTGCCAGCATCGAGACAGGGCCCTTTAATGAAAAACTGTTTTTT	CASIETGPFNEKLFF
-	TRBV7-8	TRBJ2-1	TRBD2	TGTGCCAGCAGCTCCCGGACTAGCGGGTTTTACAATGAGCAGTTCTTC	CASSSRTSGFYNEQFF
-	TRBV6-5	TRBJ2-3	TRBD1	TGTGCCACCAATCCACAGGGGGCGACAGATACGCAGTATTTT	CATNPQGATDTQYF
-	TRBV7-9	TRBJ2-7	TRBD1	TGTGCCAGCAGCCCGGACAGGGGAGGATACGAGCAGTACTTC	CASSPDRGGYEQYF
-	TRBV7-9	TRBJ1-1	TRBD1	TGTGCCAGCAGCTTCGGTCAGGGGGAAGCTGGGGACACTGAAGCTTTCTTT	CASSFGQGEAGDTEAFF
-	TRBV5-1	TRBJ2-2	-	TGCGCCAGCAGCCCGCACACGACAGTTGGAGCCGGGGAGCTGTTTTTT	CASSPHTTVGAGELFF
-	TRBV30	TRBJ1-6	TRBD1	TGTGCCGGGGGGGGACAGGGTCCACGAGCCCTCCACTTT	CAGGGQGPRALHF
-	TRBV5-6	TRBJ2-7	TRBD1	TGTGCCAGCAGCGCAACAGGGGGCGAGCAGTACTTC	CASSATGGEQYF
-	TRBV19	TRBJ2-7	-	TGTGCCAGTAGCGCAGGCCTAATACAAGTCTACGAGCAGTACTTC	CASSAGLIQVYEQYF
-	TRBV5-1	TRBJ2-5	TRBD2	TGCGCCAGCAGCTTAGGGTCTAGCGGGGGGGAAGAGACCCAGTACTTC	CASSLGSSGGEETQYF